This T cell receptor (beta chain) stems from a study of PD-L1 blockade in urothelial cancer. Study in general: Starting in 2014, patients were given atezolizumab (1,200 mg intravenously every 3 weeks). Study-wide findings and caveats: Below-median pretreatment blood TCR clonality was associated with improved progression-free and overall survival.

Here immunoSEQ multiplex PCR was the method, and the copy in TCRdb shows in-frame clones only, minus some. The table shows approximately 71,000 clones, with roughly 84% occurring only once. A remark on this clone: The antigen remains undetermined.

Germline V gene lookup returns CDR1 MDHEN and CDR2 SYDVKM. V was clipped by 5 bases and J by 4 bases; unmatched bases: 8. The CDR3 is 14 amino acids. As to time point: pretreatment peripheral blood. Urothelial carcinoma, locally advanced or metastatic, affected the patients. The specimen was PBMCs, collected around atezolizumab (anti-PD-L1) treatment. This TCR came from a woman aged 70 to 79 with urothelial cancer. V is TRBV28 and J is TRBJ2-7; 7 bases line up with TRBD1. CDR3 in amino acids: CASSGRTGFYEQYF. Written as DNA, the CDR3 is TGTGCCAGCAGTGGCAGGACAGGCTTTTACGAGCAGTACTTC.